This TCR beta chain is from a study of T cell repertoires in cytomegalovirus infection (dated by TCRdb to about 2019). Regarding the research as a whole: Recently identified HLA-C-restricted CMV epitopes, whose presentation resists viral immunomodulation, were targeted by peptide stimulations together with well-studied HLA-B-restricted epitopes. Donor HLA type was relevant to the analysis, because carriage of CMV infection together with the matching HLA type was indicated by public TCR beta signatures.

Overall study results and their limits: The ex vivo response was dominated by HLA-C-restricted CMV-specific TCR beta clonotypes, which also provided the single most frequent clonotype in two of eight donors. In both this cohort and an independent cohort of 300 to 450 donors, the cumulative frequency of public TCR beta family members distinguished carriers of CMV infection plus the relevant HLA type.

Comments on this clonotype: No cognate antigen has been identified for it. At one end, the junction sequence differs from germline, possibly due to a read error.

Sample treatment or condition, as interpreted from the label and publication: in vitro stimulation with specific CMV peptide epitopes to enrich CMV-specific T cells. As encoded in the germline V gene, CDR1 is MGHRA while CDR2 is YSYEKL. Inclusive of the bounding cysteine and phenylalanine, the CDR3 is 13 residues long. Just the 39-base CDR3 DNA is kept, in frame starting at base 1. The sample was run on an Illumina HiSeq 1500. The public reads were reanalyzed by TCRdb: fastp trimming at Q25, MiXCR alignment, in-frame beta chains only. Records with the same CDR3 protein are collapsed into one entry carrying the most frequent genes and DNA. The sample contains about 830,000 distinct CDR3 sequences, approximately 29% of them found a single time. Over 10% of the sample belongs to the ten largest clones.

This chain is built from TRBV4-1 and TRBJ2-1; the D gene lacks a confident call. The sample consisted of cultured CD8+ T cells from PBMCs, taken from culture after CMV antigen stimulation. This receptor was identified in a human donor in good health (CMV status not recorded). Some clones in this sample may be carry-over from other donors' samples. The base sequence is TGCGCCAGCAGCAAAGAACTGGCGAATGAGCAGTTCTTC. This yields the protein CASSKELANEQFF.